These T cell receptor beta chains were read from a single sample in a study of T cells in Graves' hyperthyroidism and ophthalmopathy. TCRdb re-called the multiplex PCR reads through MiXCR, storing one row per CDR3 protein. This repertoire shows hundreds of thousands of distinct CDR3 sequences, less than 25% found once; its top ten account for under 35%. The sample consisted of blood. The receptor set was obtained from a man aged 25-45 years with Graves' ophthalmopathy. CDR3s include the opening cysteine and the closing phenylalanine or tryptophan.

V	J	CDR3
TRBV5-4	TRBJ1-2	CASSLTGDREGYTF
TRBV25-1	TRBJ2-3	CASSVQSRTDTQYF
TRBV6-2/TRBV6-3	TRBJ2-3	CASSAPPDRGADTQYF
TRBV11-2	TRBJ2-1	CASHPTRGSYNEQFF
TRBV28	TRBJ2-7	CASTEGRLPYEQYF
TRBV12-3/TRBV12-4	TRBJ1-6	CASSPKGTNSPLHF
TRBV30	TRBJ2-5	CASQRADRNQETQYF
TRBV11-2	TRBJ2-2	CASSPDRGPRAGELFF
TRBV7-8	TRBJ2-3	CASSSPGLTDTQYF
TRBV28	TRBJ1-5	CASKEGGQPQHF
TRBV4-2	TRBJ2-2	CASSQEVKGAGTGELFF
TRBV10-3	TRBJ1-1	CAISESGGGHAEAFF
TRBV20-1	TRBJ2-1	CSARGASGIWTYNEQFF
TRBV7-2	TRBJ2-3	CASSLNGGGVDTQYF
TRBV5-1	TRBJ2-7	CASSLRQGGYEQYF
TRBV20-1	TRBJ2-3	CSARPTGHTQYF
TRBV15	TRBJ2-7	CATSRASSYEQYF
TRBV3-1	TRBJ1-2	CASSHPGRDYGYTF
TRBV7-8	TRBJ1-5	CASSLVDLGGNSNQPQHF
TRBV12-3/TRBV12-4	TRBJ2-5	CASSYSAHPGETQYF
TRBV30	TRBJ2-1	CAWSSGQGYNEQFF
TRBV6-9	TRBJ1-4	CASSSSTGDSEKLFF
TRBV19	TRBJ2-1	CASSPSGLAGGASRDEQFF
TRBV5-5	TRBJ2-1	CASSLLAGQFF
TRBV28	TRBJ1-1	CASSSDKDNEAFF
TRBV7-3	TRBJ2-3	CASSLDRVGTDTQYF
TRBV6-5	TRBJ2-7	CASSYRRSGTYEQYF
TRBV20-1	TRBJ2-5	CSASGRQETQYF